This is a list of T cell receptor beta chains from one sample in a study of monozygotic twins with inflammatory bowel disease. TCRdb derives one entry per CDR3 protein from the 5' RACE reads, leaving out DNA. This table lists about 140,000 distinct CDR3 sequences. Sequencing was carried out using blood. The receptors were gathered from a human donor with ulcerative colitis or Crohn's disease, or a healthy co-twin of an affected twin (not recorded which). The CDR3 runs from the conserved cysteine through the conserved F or W. The size of a clone is reported for some rows only, either as once, few or many, or as a class for expanded clones.

TRBV11-1	TRBJ1-2	NA	CASSLVAGDGYTF
TRBV10-3	TRBJ1-2	NA	CATLSNYGYTF
TRBV7-6	TRBJ2-7	NA	CASSGELPYEQYF
TRBV7-9	TRBJ2-1	NA	CASSSHSGGANEQFF
TRBV3-1	TRBJ2-3	NA	CASSQDIWTSVLAADTQYF
TRBV7-2	TRBJ2-7	NA	CASSRLAYEQYF
TRBV5-1	TRBJ2-7	NA	CASSVGPISYF
TRBV4-2	TRBJ2-1	medium-sized	CASSQTSGGANEQFF
TRBV7-2	TRBJ2-7	NA	CASSATGTRSYEQYF
TRBV6-2/TRBV6-3	TRBJ1-2	NA	CASSYGGAGSRAF
TRBV5-1	TRBJ2-1	NA	CASSLERGLAGGREQFF
TRBV2	TRBJ2-1	NA	CAASRGGSYNEQFF
TRBV11-1	TRBJ2-2	NA	CASSFDFRDRVRELFF
TRBV30	TRBJ2-7	NA	CAWSVISYEQYF
TRBV7-8	TRBJ2-7	NA	CASSLMDEQYF
TRBV7-3	TRBJ2-7	NA	CASSLGRGTGAYEQYF
TRBV4-1	TRBJ1-5	NA	CASSQVRMSNQPQHF
TRBV15	TRBJ2-1	NA	CATSRFVGTGPFF
TRBV28	TRBJ2-5	NA	CASSSGAEETQYF
TRBV6-2/TRBV6-3	TRBJ2-3	NA	CASISDRVTDTHYF
TRBV5-6	TRBJ2-1	NA	CASSFETGRGQFF
TRBV10-3	TRBJ2-3	NA	CAIAGTGTDTQYF
TRBV5-1	TRBJ1-1	NA	CASSGRGEVNTEAFF
TRBV6-1	TRBJ1-4	NA	CASSHSGQGATNEKLFF
TRBV20-1	TRBJ2-5	NA	CSAPGLAGETQYF
TRBV7-3	TRBJ2-3	NA	CASSLTGRGGTDTQYF
TRBV7-8	TRBJ2-2	NA	CASSHIGTSGTGELFF
TRBV2	TRBJ2-2	NA	CASSVGQRGTGELFF
TRBV6-1	TRBJ2-2	NA	CASSRQGGGTGELFF
TRBV4-3	TRBJ1-5	NA	CASSQDRGLEQPQHF
TRBV20-1	TRBJ1-6	NA	CSANRWDRAYNSPLHF
TRBV30	TRBJ1-3	NA	CAWSVSLWGNTIYF
TRBV24-1	TRBJ2-5	NA	CATGSGGALETQYF
TRBV7-8	TRBJ2-2	NA	CASSLRRQGAGELFF
TRBV18	TRBJ2-7	NA	CASSPELGTEYEQYF
TRBV6-2/TRBV6-3	TRBJ1-2	NA	CASSYGQVGGYTF
TRBV20-1	TRBJ1-2	NA	CSARQGRTYGYTF
TRBV2	TRBJ1-5	NA	CASTDRGNQPQHF
TRBV20-1	TRBJ2-7	NA	CSARDSGSDWYEQYF
TRBV5-6	TRBJ2-1	NA	CASSAWLSTYNEQFF
TRBV30	TRBJ2-3	NA	CALVQVADTQYF
TRBV10-1	TRBJ2-7	NA	CASTTGGTRRF
TRBV7-2	TRBJ2-1	NA	CASSLARGGAVEQFF
TRBV25-1	TRBJ1-4	NA	CASSTPLEVNEKLFF
TRBV6-1	TRBJ1-5	NA	CASSPRVQGTNQPQHF
TRBV6-1	TRBJ2-1	NA	CASSKTSGKDNEQFF